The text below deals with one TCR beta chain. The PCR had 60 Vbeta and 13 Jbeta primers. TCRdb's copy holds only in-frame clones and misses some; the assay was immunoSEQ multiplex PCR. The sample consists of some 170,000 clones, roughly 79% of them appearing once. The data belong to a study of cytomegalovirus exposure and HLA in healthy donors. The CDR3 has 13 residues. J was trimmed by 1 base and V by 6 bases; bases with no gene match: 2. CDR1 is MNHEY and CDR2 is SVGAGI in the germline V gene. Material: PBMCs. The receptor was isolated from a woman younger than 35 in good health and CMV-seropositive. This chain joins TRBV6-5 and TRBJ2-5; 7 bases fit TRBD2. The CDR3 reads CASRGGAQETQYF. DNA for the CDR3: TGTGCCAGCAGGGGAGGGGCCCAAGAGACCCAGTACTTC.